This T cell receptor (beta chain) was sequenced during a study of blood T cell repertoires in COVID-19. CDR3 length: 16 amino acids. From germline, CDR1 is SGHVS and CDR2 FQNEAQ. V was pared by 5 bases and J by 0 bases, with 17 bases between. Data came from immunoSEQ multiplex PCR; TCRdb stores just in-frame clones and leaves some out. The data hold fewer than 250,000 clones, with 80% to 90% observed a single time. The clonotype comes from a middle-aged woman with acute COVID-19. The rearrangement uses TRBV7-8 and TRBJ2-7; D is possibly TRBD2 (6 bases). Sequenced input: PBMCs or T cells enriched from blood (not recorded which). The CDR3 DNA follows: TGTGCCAGCAGCCAATGGGGACTCACTGTCTCCTACGAGCAGTACTTC. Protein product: CASSQWGLTVSYEQYF.